The 14 T cell receptor beta chains listed next were all sequenced from one sample in a study of blood T cells in healthy people across ages. A J-beta primer mix and a sample-barcoded 5' primer were used in a second PCR of about 7 to 12 cycles. TCRdb itself ran the 5' RACE reads through MiXCR, one entry per CDR3 protein. The sample records approximately 800,000 distinct CDR3 sequences, about 25% being singletons. This sample also appeared in a second study, on T cells of mothers and their children.

Sequences were obtained from blood. These receptors were taken from a boy younger than 18 in good health.

This clonotype was recorded once. The rearrangement uses TRBV7-2 and TRBJ2-3, with 7 bases matching TRBD1. From germline, CDR1 is SGHTA and CDR2 FQGNSA. The CDR3 totals 16 residues. Unmatched junction bases numbered 7, after V lost 4 bases and J lost 0 bases. CDR3: CASSSRQGTSTDTQYF. The CDR3 DNA follows: TGTGCCAGCAGCTCCCGACAGGGTACTAGCACAGATACGCAGTATTTT.

A few counts support this clonotype. One end of the junction is discordant with germline, which a read error may explain. The chain links TRBV4-2 to TRBJ2-3; D possibly matches TRBD1 or TRBD2 (5 bases each). Germline lookup yields CDR1 LGHNA and CDR2 YNFKEQ. CDR3 size: 15 residues. Here the CDR3 reads CASSQDGASTDTQYF. CDR3 coding DNA: TGTGCCAGCAGCCAAGACGGGGCCAGCACGGATACGCAGTATTTT.

The chain recombines TRBV13 with TRBJ2-3; D call uncertain. The CDR3 has 13 residues. Germline lookup yields CDR1 PRHDT and CDR2 FYEKMQ (reference sequence). Trimming cost V 7 bases and J 2 bases, with 10 bases left between them. The CDR3 reads CASTADDTDTQYF. The DNA of the CDR3 is TGTGCCAGCACGGCGGACGACACAGATACGCAGTATTTT.

The chain links TRBV29-1 to TRBJ2-2; 9 nucleotides match TRBD1. CDR3 length equals 13 residues. Germline V gene data show CDR1 as SQVTM and CDR2 as ANQGSEA. V shed 5 bases, J shed 7 bases, and the junction held 5 bases outside the gene matches. The CDR3 sequence is CSVTRTGVGELFF. The DNA of the CDR3 is TGCAGCGTTACAAGGACAGGGGTCGGGGAGCTGTTTTTT.

This clonotype has more than one count but fewer than ten. This chain joins TRBV4-3 and TRBJ2-3, with 8 bases identical to TRBD2. V lost 0 bases to trimming and J lost 5 bases; unmatched junction nucleotides: 7. This CDR3 has 16 residues. Germline assignment: CDR1 LGHNA and CDR2 YSLEER. CDR3 in DNA: TGCGCCAGCAGCCAAGAGCGGCGGGGGGCGAAAGATACGCAGTATTTT. Protein product: CASSQERRGAKDTQYF.

This clonotype has only a few counts. The rearrangement uses TRBV29-1 and TRBJ2-1; 7 nucleotides line up with TRBD2. The CDR3 loop spans 20 amino acids. Looked up from germline, CDR1 is SQVTM and CDR2 is ANQGSEA. Losses at the gene ends were 2 bases for V and 0 bases for J; bases not matched to a gene: 19. DNA for the CDR3: TGCAGCGTTGAAATCTGGACTAGTAGCCGATCGTTCAGCTCCTACAATGAGCAGTTCTTC. This translates into CSVEIWTSSRSFSSYNEQFF.

This chain links TRBV4-3 with TRBJ2-3; 8 positions match TRBD2. V lost 1 base, J lost 6 bases, and 9 bases stayed unmatched. Germline CDR1 is LGHNA and CDR2 is YSLEER. This CDR3 spans 16 amino acids. The CDR3 DNA reads as TGCGCCAGCAGCCAAGTTTTTAGCGGGAAAGTGGATACGCAGTATTTT. Protein product: CASSQVFSGKVDTQYF.

This clonotype was observed a few times. The chain combines TRBV29-1 with TRBJ1-2, with D unresolved. Germline V gene lookup returns CDR1 SQVTM and CDR2 ANQGSEA. CDR3 length equals 11 residues. Trimming took 6 bases from V and 5 from J, leaving 10 bases between them. The CDR3 DNA sequence: TGCAGCGTCTCCGACTTGTATGGCTACACCTTC. Translation gives CSVSDLYGYTF.

V usage is TRBV15 and J usage is TRBJ2-1; 7 bases line up with TRBD2. The germline CDR1 and CDR2 sequences are LNHNV and YYDKDF (reference sequence). This CDR3 region has 18 residues. J was trimmed by 8 bases and V by 0 bases; bases with no gene match: 16. The CDR3 region is CATSRDLYGAGADYEQFF. The CDR3 nucleotides are TGTGCCACCAGCAGAGATCTGTACGGGGCGGGAGCTGACTATGAGCAGTTCTTC.

The chain joins TRBV5-6 to TRBJ2-7; D is perhaps TRBD1 or TRBD2 (5 bases each). V shed 3 bases and J shed 1 base, with 11 bases lying between them. Per the germline V gene, CDR1 is SGHDT and CDR2 is YYEEEE. The CDR3 loop spans 14 amino acids. The CDR3 spells CASSSRAGSYEQYF. Written as DNA, the CDR3 is TGTGCCAGCAGCTCGCGGGCAGGGTCCTACGAGCAGTACTTC. The variable domain in full, completed from reference TRBV5-6 and TRBJ2-7, reads DAGVTQSPTHLIKTRGQQVTLRCSPKSGHDTVSWYQQALGQGPQFIFQYYEEEERQRGNFPDRFSGHQFPNYSSELNVNALLLGDSALYLCASSSRAGSYEQYFGPGTRLTVT.

V and J are TRBV6-4 and TRBJ2-3; tentative D call: TRBD2 (6 bases). V dropped 0 bases and J dropped 2 bases, with 9 bases sitting between them. In germline, CDR1 is MRHNA, CDR2 SNTAGT. The CDR3 is made up of 15 amino acids. DNA for the CDR3: TGTGCCAGCAGTGACTCCGCGGGGAACACAGATACGCAGTATTTT. Translation: CASSDSAGNTDTQYF.

The rearrangement uses TRBV4-1 and TRBJ2-1, with 8 positions matching TRBD1. The DNA end favors TRBJ2-7, so the J call may be wrong. CDR1 is MGHRA, CDR2 YSYEKL, per germline. The CDR3 contains 13 residues. The CDR3 DNA reads TGCGCCAGCAGCCGGACAGGGACACACGAGCAGTACTTC. This sequence encodes CASSRTGTHEQYF.

In this sample, this clonotype turned up a few times. This chain joins TRBV7-9 and TRBJ2-1, with D possibly being TRBD1 or TRBD2 (5 bases each). Germline loops: CDR1 SEHNR, CDR2 FQNEAQ (reference sequence). Trimming shortened V by 3 bases and J by 11 bases, and 20 bases separated the two germline ends. The CDR3 covers 15 residues. The CDR3 nucleotides are TGTGCCAGCAGCTTCCGGGACCCTCATCAATGGAAGCAGTTCTTC. Residues: CASSFRDPHQWKQFF.

This clonotype was seen only a few times. The V call is TRBV12-3 or TRBV12-4, the J call TRBJ2-5; 8 bases align to TRBD1. Losses at the gene ends were 6 bases for V and 3 bases for J; bases not matched to a gene: 3. The length of the CDR3 is 13 residues. The CDR3 bases are TGTGCCAGCAGCACGGACAGGGAAGAGACCCAGTACTTC. Translated, it gives CASSTDREETQYF.